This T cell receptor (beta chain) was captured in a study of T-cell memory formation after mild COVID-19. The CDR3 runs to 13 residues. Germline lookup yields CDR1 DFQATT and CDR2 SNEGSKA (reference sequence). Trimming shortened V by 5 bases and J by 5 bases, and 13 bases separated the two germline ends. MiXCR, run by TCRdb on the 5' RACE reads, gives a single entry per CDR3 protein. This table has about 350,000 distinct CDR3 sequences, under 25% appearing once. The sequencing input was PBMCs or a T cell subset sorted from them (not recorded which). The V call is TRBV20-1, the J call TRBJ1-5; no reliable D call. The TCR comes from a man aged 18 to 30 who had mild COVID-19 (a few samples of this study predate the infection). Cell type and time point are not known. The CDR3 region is CSARQTGDQPQHF. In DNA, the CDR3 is TGCAGTGCTCGCCAGACGGGAGATCAGCCCCAGCATTTT.